The 13 T cell receptor beta chains listed next were all sequenced from one sample in a study of OX40 agonist ivuxolimab in advanced cancers. Assay used: immunoSEQ multiplex PCR; TCRdb lists only in-frame clones, some missing. The repertoire holds about 44,000 clones, with 80% as singletons. Source: CD4+ or CD8+ T cells sorted from blood, taken in a trial of the OX40 agonist ivuxolimab. Receptors were obtained from an adult with an advanced solid tumor such as melanoma, head and neck, liver or kidney cancer.

The J gene is TRBJ2-5, the V gene TRBV6-6, with TRBD1 as a possible D gene (5 bases). Trimming left V 3 bases short and J 1 base short, with 9 bases between. CDR1 is MNHNY, CDR2 SVGAGI, per germline (reference sequence). This CDR3 region has 14 residues. CDR3 nucleotides: TGTGCCAGCAGTTATAGAACAGGCCAAGAGACCCAGTACTTC. Translated, it gives CASSYRTGQETQYF.

The V gene is TRBV7-2, the J gene TRBJ2-5; tentative D call: TRBD2 (6 bases). Trimming cost V 5 bases and J 0 bases, with 13 bases left between them. In germline, CDR1 is SGHTA, CDR2 FQGNSA. This CDR3 comprises 15 residues. CDR3 amino acids: CASSEDYTYQETQYF. The CDR3 DNA follows: TGTGCCAGCAGCGAGGACTACACCTACCAAGAGACCCAGTACTTC.

The chain links TRBV27 to TRBJ1-1; 8 nucleotides line up with TRBD1. V lost 5 bases to trimming and J lost 2 bases; unmatched junction nucleotides: 7. CDR1 MNHEY and CDR2 SMNVEV come from the germline V gene (reference sequence). CDR3 length: 15 amino acids. The CDR3 region is CASSTRAGGNTEAFF. The CDR3 coding sequence is TGTGCCAGCAGTACCCGGGCAGGGGGCAACACTGAAGCTTTCTTT.

The rearrangement links TRBV5-1 to TRBJ2-7; D gene uncertain. CDR1 SGHRS and CDR2 YFSETQ come from the germline V gene. CDR3 length equals 15 residues. The ends were cut back, 3 bases at V and 1 base at J, with 14 bases in the middle. The CDR3 nucleotides are TGCGCCAGCAGCTCCCTCCCCAGCGATTCCTACGAGCAGTACTTC. It is translated as CASSSLPSDSYEQYF.

By sample fraction, this clone is medium-sized. The gene calls are TRBV14 and TRBJ1-3, with D possibly being TRBD1 (6 bases). The CDR3 is made up of 15 amino acids. The V end lost 1 base, the J end lost 2 bases, and 9 bases lay between the germline ends. Germline-derived CDR1 and CDR2 are SGHDN and FVKESK. In DNA, the CDR3 is TGTGCCAGCAGCCAAGTCCGGGACACTGGAAACACCATATATTTT. It translates to CASSQVRDTGNTIYF.

This chain joins TRBV6-5 and TRBJ2-1; perhaps TRBD2 as D (7 bases). With 5 bases removed from V and 13 bases from J, the gap between germline ends came to 15 bases. Germline loops: CDR1 MNHEY, CDR2 SVGAGI. This CDR3 has 12 residues. The CDR3 nucleotides read TGTGCCAGCAGTAAGGGGGGGTATAAACAGTTCTTC. Its translation is CASSKGGYKQFF.

The chain carries TRBV27 and TRBJ2-7; tentatively, D is TRBD2 (6 bases). V lost 5 bases and J lost 6, with 17 bases in between. In germline, CDR1 is MNHEY, CDR2 SMNVEV (reference sequence). CDR3 size: 14 residues. CDR3 DNA: TGTGCCAGCAGTGAAGCGCCTGTGGGGGGCGAGCAGTACTTC. Protein: CASSEAPVGGEQYF.

The V and J genes are TRBV6-5 and TRBJ1-2; 10 bases align to TRBD1. The CDR3 has 16 amino acids. V dropped 2 bases and J dropped 2; count of bases not matched to a gene: 5. Germline V CDR1 and CDR2: MNHEY, SVGAGI. The CDR3 sequence: CASSYQPGQGNYGYTF. The CDR3 DNA is TGTGCCAGCAGTTACCAACCGGGACAGGGGAACTATGGCTACACCTTC.

The CDR3 DNA reads TGTGCCAGCAGTCTTCCGATCGACTACGAGCAGTACTTC. Translating gives CASSLPIDYEQYF. The chain employs TRBV2 and TRBJ2-7; unclear D gene. The CDR3 has 13 amino acids. V was trimmed by 5 bases and J by 3 bases, leaving 11 bases between them. Germline CDR1 and CDR2: SNHLY and FYNNEI.

The chain is built from TRBV6-5 and TRBJ1-3; D is possibly TRBD1 (6 bases). CDR1 and CDR2 (germline): MNHEY, SVGAGI. V gave up 6 bases and J gave up 0 bases, with 9 bases separating them. CDR3 size: 14 residues. The CDR3 nucleotides are TGTGCCAGCAGACAGGGTTCCTCTGGAAACACCATATATTTT. Its translation: CASRQGSSGNTIYF.

This rearrangement joins TRBV25-1 to TRBJ1-5; D gene ambiguous. There are 14 residues in the CDR3. V lost 1 base and J 7 bases, leaving 11 bases between the germline ends. Germline lookup yields CDR1 MGHDK and CDR2 SYGVNS. The CDR3 DNA is TGTGCCAGCAGTGAATCGAACGAAGGACAGCCCCAGCATTTT. Translated, it gives CASSESNEGQPQHF.

This clone was found once. The same CDR3 is also encoded by other DNA sequences in this sample. This chain connects TRBV28 to TRBJ1-5, with 8 bases identical to TRBD1. CDR1 MDHEN and CDR2 SYDVKM come from the germline V gene. The CDR3 is made up of 18 amino acids. Trimming at V came to 4 bases and at J to 1 base, leaving 12 bases not matched to a gene. CDR3 sequence: CASSSPGQAMYSNQPQHF. CDR3 sequence (DNA): TGTGCCAGCAGTTCCCCGGGACAGGCCATGTACAGCAATCAGCCCCAGCATTTT.

This clone turned up a few times. The chain joins TRBV23-1 to TRBJ1-2; 10 bases align to TRBD1. TRBV23-1 has ORF status, its function being uncertain. CDR3 length: 16 residues. With V trimmed by 3 bases and J by 5 bases, 9 bases remained unmatched. The CDR3 nucleotides read TGCGCCAGCAGTCACTATAGACAGGGGGCTGGGTATGGCTACACCTTC. Its protein product is CASSHYRQGAGYGYTF.